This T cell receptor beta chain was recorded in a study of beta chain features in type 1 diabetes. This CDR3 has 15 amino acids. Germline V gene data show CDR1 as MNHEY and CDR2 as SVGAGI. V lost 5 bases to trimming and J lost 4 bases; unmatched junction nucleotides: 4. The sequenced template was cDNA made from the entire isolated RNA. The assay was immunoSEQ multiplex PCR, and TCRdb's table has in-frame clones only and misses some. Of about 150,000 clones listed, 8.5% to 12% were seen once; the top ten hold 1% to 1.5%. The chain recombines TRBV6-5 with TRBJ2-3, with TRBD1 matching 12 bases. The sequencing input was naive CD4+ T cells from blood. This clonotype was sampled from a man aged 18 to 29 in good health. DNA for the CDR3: TGTGCCAGCAGTCCCGGGACAGGGGGCCCAGATACGCAGTATTTT. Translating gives CASSPGTGGPDTQYF.